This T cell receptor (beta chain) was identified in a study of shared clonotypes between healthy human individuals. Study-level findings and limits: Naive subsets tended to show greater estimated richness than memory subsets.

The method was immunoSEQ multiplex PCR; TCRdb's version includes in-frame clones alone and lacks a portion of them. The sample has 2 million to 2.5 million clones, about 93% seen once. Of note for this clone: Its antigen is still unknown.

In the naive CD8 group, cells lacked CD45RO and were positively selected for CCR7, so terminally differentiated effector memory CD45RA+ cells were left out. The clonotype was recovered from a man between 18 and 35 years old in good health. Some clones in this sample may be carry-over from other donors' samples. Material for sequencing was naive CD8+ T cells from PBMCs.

The CDR3 region is CASRVAGGLTGELFF. CDR3 coding DNA: TGTGCCAGCAGAGTAGCGGGAGGACTCACCGGGGAGCTGTTTTTT. The chain employs TRBV5-5 and TRBJ2-2; 10 positions agree with TRBD2. Losses at the gene ends were 5 bases for V and 4 bases for J; bases not matched to a gene: 5. Germline CDR1 reads SGHKS; CDR2 reads YYEKEE (reference sequence). CDR3 size: 15 residues. Based on the CDR3 plus reference TRBV5-5 and TRBJ2-2, the full variable domain is DAGVTQSPTHLIKTRGQQVTLRCSPISGHKSVSWYQQVLGQGPQFIFQYYEKEERGRGNFPDRFSARQFPNYSSELNVNALLLGDSALYLCASRVAGGLTGELFFGEGSRLTVL.